The T cell receptor (beta chain) described here comes from a study of technical replicates of blood from a few donors. Libraries were prepared by immunoSEQ multiplex PCR; TCRdb keeps only in-frame clonotypes and omits some of them. The table includes about 81,000 clones, approximately 96% detected once. Per germline, CDR1 SGHDN and CDR2 FVKESK. Unmatched junction bases numbered 6, after V lost 0 bases and J lost 2 bases. The CDR3 covers 16 residues. The chain joins TRBV14 to TRBJ1-1, with 7 bases identical to TRBD1. Sequencing input: T cells isolated from PBMCs. This TCR was sampled from a human donor in good health. This CDR3 is CASSQDQGTDNTEAFF. The CDR3 DNA reads TGTGCCAGCAGCCAAGATCAAGGGACAGATAACACTGAAGCTTTCTTT.